This TCR beta chain was observed in a study of T cells in Graves' hyperthyroidism and ophthalmopathy. Turning to the study itself: The authors collected peripheral blood at initial diagnosis, before any treatment. Study-wide results and caveats: Ophthalmopathy onset followed model prediction by a median about 6.5 months.

The V and J ends lost 5 bases and 6 bases, in that order; junction bases with no gene match: 13. CDR3 length equals 15 residues. Germline V CDR1 and CDR2: SGHDT, YYEEEE. This clonotype was seen more than once but under ten times. Its antigen is still unknown. Regions amplified from RNA transcripts were the TCR beta CDR3 regions. TCR CDR3 regions were first amplified by RT-PCR with HTBI primers. One entry per CDR3 protein, called by TCRdb with MiXCR from the multiplex PCR reads. The sample records roughly 840,000 distinct CDR3 sequences, roughly 40% being singletons. Graves' hyperthyroidism qualified as stable when ophthalmopathy did not progress within 18 months. Patients aged 18 to 65 had newly diagnosed hyperthyroidism that had lasted under 2 months.

The chain links TRBV5-6 to TRBJ1-2, with TRBD1 matching over 7 bases. The sample was blood. The origin of this receptor is a man in his late teens or twenties with Graves' hyperthyroidism. CDR3 DNA sequence: TGTGCCAGCAGGCCGACAGGGTTCAAGTTGGATGGCTACACCTTC. Protein product: CASRPTGFKLDGYTF. The variable domain in full, completed from reference TRBV5-6 and TRBJ1-2, reads DAGVTQSPTHLIKTRGQQVTLRCSPKSGHDTVSWYQQALGQGPQFIFQYYEEEERQRGNFPDRFSGHQFPNYSSELNVNALLLGDSALYLCASRPTGFKLDGYTFGSGTRLTVV.